This T cell receptor (beta chain) stems from a study of CD39 and CD103 CD8 tumor-infiltrating T cells. Study-wide results and caveats: DN TIL clonotypes largely overlapped peripheral memory CD8 repertoires, unlike DP.

Produced via immunoSEQ multiplex PCR; TCRdb's table is partial and in-frame only. Counted here are roughly 15,000 clones, about nine tenths occurring once; the ten biggest clones make up around 4%. V shed 0 bases, J shed 0 bases, and the junction held 5 bases outside the gene matches. The CDR3 contains 16 residues. Looked up from germline, CDR1 is MNHNS and CDR2 is SASEGT. No therapy was ongoing when samples were collected. Negative selection enriched T cells; tumor-infiltrating lymphocyte samples also used EpCAM beads. Sorted memory CD8 cells were CD8+CD4-CD45RA-, regardless of CCR7. This clone occurred once. Its matching antigen is unknown.

Sequencing was carried out using CD8+ T cells sorted from blood. Subset denoted: total memory CD8 T cells (CD45RA-CCR7+/-) from blood or uninvolved lymph node. V usage is TRBV6-1 and J usage is TRBJ2-7; the match to TRBD2 covers 7 bases. This TCR was recovered from a human donor with head and neck squamous cell carcinoma. The CDR3 coding sequence is TGTGCCAGCAGTGAAGCCAACGGGGGGAGCTCCTACGAGCAGTACTTC. This translates into CASSEANGGSSYEQYF.